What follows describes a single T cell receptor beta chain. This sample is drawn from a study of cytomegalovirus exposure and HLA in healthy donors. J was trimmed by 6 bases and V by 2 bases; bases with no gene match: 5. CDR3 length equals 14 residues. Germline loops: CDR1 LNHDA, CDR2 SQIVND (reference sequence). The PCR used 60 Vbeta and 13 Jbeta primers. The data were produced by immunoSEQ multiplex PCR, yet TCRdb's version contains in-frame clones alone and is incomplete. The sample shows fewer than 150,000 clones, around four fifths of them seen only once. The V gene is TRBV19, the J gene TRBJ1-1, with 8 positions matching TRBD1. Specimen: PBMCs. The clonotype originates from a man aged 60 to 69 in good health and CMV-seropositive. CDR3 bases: TGTGCCAGTAGTATACCAGGGGGCGAGGCTGAAGCTTTCTTT. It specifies CASSIPGGEAEAFF.